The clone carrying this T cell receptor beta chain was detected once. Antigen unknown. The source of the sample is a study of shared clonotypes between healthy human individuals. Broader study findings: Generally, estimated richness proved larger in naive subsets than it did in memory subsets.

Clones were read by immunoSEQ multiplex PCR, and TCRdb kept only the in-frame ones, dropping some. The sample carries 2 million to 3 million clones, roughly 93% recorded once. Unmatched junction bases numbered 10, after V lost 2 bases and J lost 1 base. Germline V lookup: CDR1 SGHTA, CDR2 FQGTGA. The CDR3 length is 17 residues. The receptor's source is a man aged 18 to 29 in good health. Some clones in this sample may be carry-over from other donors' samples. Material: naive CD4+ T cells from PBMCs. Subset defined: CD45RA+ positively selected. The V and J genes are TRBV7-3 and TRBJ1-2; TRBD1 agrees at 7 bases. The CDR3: CASSLAGGASRNYGYTF. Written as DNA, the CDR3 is TGTGCCAGCAGCTTAGCAGGGGGGGCCTCCCGTAACTATGGCTACACCTTC.